A selection of T cell receptor beta chains follows, all from one sample in a study of blood T cell repertoires in COVID-19. Assay used: immunoSEQ multiplex PCR; TCRdb lists only in-frame clones, some missing. The sample lists approximately 230,000 clones, 86% seen once, with about 2% in the top ten. Sequencing was done on a sample of peripheral blood. The receptors were sampled from a man aged 25 to 40 who had recovered from COVID-19. CDR3s include the opening cysteine and the closing phenylalanine or tryptophan. The D gene is left open where the match is weak. Part of the rows lack a size; the others show once, few, many or a class for expanded clones.

V	J	size	D	DNA	CDR3
TRBV5-4	TRBJ2-3	NA	TRBD2	TGTGCCAGCAGCTTGCGACTAGCGGCTAGCACAGATACGCAGTATTTT	CASSLRLAASTDTQYF
TRBV19	TRBJ1-2	NA	NA	TGTGCCAGCGGCGGGGGAGGAGACTATGGCTACACCTTC	CASGGGGDYGYTF
TRBV5-1	TRBJ1-2	NA	TRBD1	TGCGCCAGCAGCTCCCGGGACAGGCGAAGGGGCTACACCTTC	CASSSRDRRRGYTF
TRBV20-1	TRBJ1-5	NA	TRBD1	TGCAGTGCTAGTTTGGGACAGGGGGTCTATCAGCCCCAGCATTTT	CSASLGQGVYQPQHF
TRBV30	TRBJ2-7	once	NA	TGTGCCTGGAGAGGGGGCTACGAGCAGTACTTC	CAWRGGYEQYF
TRBV5-6	TRBJ2-3	NA	NA	TGTGCCAGCACCAAGTCGAGAGGCACAGATACGCAGTATTTT	CASTKSRGTDTQYF
TRBV2	TRBJ1-3	NA	NA	TGTGCCAGCAGTGTTCAAGTCCCCCCAGGGGGAAACACCATATATTTT	CASSVQVPPGGNTIYF
TRBV18	TRBJ2-4	NA	NA	TGTGCCAGCTCCCCCCAAGCAGGGACCAAAAACATTCAGTACTTC	CASSPQAGTKNIQYF
TRBV29-1	TRBJ1-1	NA	NA	TGCAGCGTTGACGCCCGACAGGCGAGGGAAGCTTTCTTT	CSVDARQAREAFF
TRBV6-6	TRBJ1-4	NA	NA	TGTGCCAGCAGTCGAATTCTACAGGAAGCACCAGAAAAACTGTTTTTT	CASSRILQEAPEKLFF
TRBV19	TRBJ2-2	NA	NA	TGTGCCAGTGAGGGCGGCGGGGAGCTGTTTTTT	CASEGGGELFF
TRBV19	TRBJ1-2	once	NA	TGTGCCAGTAGTATCGAAGAGTATGGCTACACCTTC	CASSIEEYGYTF
TRBV9	TRBJ1-5	NA	TRBD1	TGTGCCAGCAGCTCAAACGACAGGGATAATCAGCCCCAGCATTTT	CASSSNDRDNQPQHF
TRBV4-3	TRBJ2-1	NA	TRBD2	TGCGCCAGCAGCCAAGATTGGAGGCGGGGGGGCCTCAATGAGCAGTTCTTC	CASSQDWRRGGLNEQFF
TRBV5-4	TRBJ2-6	once	NA	TGTGCCAGCACAACTGGGGCCAACGTCCTGACTTTC	CASTTGANVLTF
TRBV3-1/TRBV3-2	TRBJ2-3	NA	NA	TGTGCCAGCAGCCATTCGACATCGGTAGATACGCAGTATTTT	CASSHSTSVDTQYF
TRBV6-2/TRBV6-3	TRBJ2-7	NA	NA	TGTGCCAGCAGTTATAACGTAAGGGGTGCGACCTACGAGCAGTACTTC	CASSYNVRGATYEQYF
TRBV6-5	TRBJ2-7	NA	NA	TGTGCCAGCAGTTACCCCCGGGGGACAGACTCCTACGAGCAGTACTTC	CASSYPRGTDSYEQYF
TRBV6-5	TRBJ1-5	NA	TRBD1	TGTGCCAGCAGCTGGACAGGGGTGGAGCAGCCCCAGCATTTT	CASSWTGVEQPQHF
TRBV12-3/TRBV12-4	TRBJ2-7	NA	NA	TGTGCCAGCAGTCCGTCCCAGGGCGAGCAGTACTTC	CASSPSQGEQYF
TRBV5-1	TRBJ1-2	NA	NA	TGCGCCAGCAGCTTGGATGGCCGTCCTTATGGCTACACCTTC	CASSLDGRPYGYTF
TRBV30	TRBJ2-2	NA	TRBD1	TGTGCCAGGACGACAGGGCGTCTGACCGGGGAGCTGTTTTTT	CARTTGRLTGELFF
TRBV30	TRBJ1-2	NA	TRBD1	TGTGCCTGGAGTCTCCAGGGGGTCCATGGCTACACCTTC	CAWSLQGVHGYTF
TRBV18	TRBJ2-7	few	NA	TGTGCCAGCTCACCACGCGGGACAGACCCCTACGAGCAGTACTTC	CASSPRGTDPYEQYF
TRBV19	TRBJ1-3	NA	TRBD1	TGTGCCAGTACCCCAGGGGGCTCTGGAAACACCATATATTTT	CASTPGGSGNTIYF
TRBV6-8	TRBJ1-4	once	NA	TGTGCCGTATCGGGAGGTGGGGTTGAAAAACTGTTTTTT	CAVSGGGVEKLFF
TRBV4-2	TRBJ1-5	NA	NA	TGTGCCAGCAGCCCAGAGTGGGCATTGACGAAATCCAATCAGCCCCAGCATTTT	CASSPEWALTKSNQPQHF
TRBV15	TRBJ1-2	NA	NA	TGTGCCACCAGCAGAGATCAGGGAACCGGCTATGGCTACACCTTC	CATSRDQGTGYGYTF
TRBV30	TRBJ1-1	NA	NA	TGTGCCTGGAGTCCTATTCTGAGGCTTGAAGCTTTCTTT	CAWSPILRLEAFF
TRBV7-9	TRBJ1-1	NA	TRBD1	TGTGCCAGCAGCTTGACAGGGGAAAACACTGAAGCTTTCTTT	CASSLTGENTEAFF
TRBV3-1/TRBV3-2	TRBJ1-4	NA	NA	TGTGCCAGCAGCCCCTCGACACCAGTAAATGAAAAACTGTTTTTT	CASSPSTPVNEKLFF
TRBV4-1	TRBJ1-4	NA	TRBD1	TGCGCCAGCAGCCTCTATGCGCTGGCGCGCGGACAGGTTGAAAAACTGTTTTTT	CASSLYALARGQVEKLFF
TRBV9	TRBJ1-2	NA	TRBD1	TGTGCCAGCCGGAGGCAGGGGGCCGACTATGGCTACACCTTC	CASRRQGADYGYTF
TRBV5-1	TRBJ1-4	NA	NA	TGCGCCAGCAAGGGGCAGTCTGAAAAACTGTTTTTT	CASKGQSEKLFF
TRBV2	TRBJ2-5	NA	NA	TGTGCCAGCAAACTACAGACCCAGTACTTC	CASKLQTQYF
TRBV7-6	TRBJ1-4	NA	TRBD1	TGTGCCAGCAGCGGCAGGACAGGGGCCGTCGAAAAACTGTTTTTT	CASSGRTGAVEKLFF
TRBV19	TRBJ2-7	NA	TRBD1	TGTGCCAGTAGTATAAGGGACAGACCCTACGAGCAGTACTTC	CASSIRDRPYEQYF
TRBV18	TRBJ2-7	NA	TRBD1	TGTGCCAGCTCACCAACCGGGACAGGATATGGCGAGCAGTACTTC	CASSPTGTGYGEQYF
TRBV19	TRBJ2-7	NA	NA	TGTGCCAGTAGTTCTATGTACGAGCAGTACTTC	CASSSMYEQYF
TRBV6-5	TRBJ1-2	NA	TRBD1	TGTGCCAGCAGCCAAACCGGGACAGGGGGTTCAGGCTACACCTTC	CASSQTGTGGSGYTF
TRBV10-3	TRBJ2-5	NA	TRBD1	TGTGCCATCACTCCAGACAGGGGGCAAGAGACCCAGTACTTC	CAITPDRGQETQYF
TRBV5-6	TRBJ1-5	NA	TRBD1	TGTGCCAGCAGCTCTTACAGGGACAGGTCATATAGCAATCAGCCCCAGCATTTT	CASSSYRDRSYSNQPQHF
TRBV18	TRBJ1-2	once	TRBD1	TGTGCCAGCTCACCGGGGACAGGGGACTATGGCTACACCTTC	CASSPGTGDYGYTF
TRBV7-8	TRBJ2-5	once	TRBD1	TGTGCCAGCAGCTTTGACAGGGGGGAAGAGACCCAGTACTTC	CASSFDRGEETQYF
TRBV5-6	TRBJ1-4	NA	NA	TGTGCCAGCAGCTTGGGAGAGGAAAAACTGTTTTTT	CASSLGEEKLFF
TRBV5-1	TRBJ1-1	NA	NA	TGCGCCAGCAGCTTGCCCCCGGAGACTGAAGCTTTCTTT	CASSLPPETEAFF
TRBV5-8	TRBJ1-2	NA	NA	TGTGCCAGCAGCTTACTCCTCGGGTCCTCCCGACTATATGGCTACACCTTC	CASSLLLGSSRLYGYTF
TRBV18	TRBJ1-4	NA	NA	TGTGCCAGCTCACTTCGCTCCGGCGGGAATGAAAAACTGTTTTTT	CASSLRSGGNEKLFF
TRBV27	TRBJ2-7	few	NA	TGTGCCAGCAGTTTCCGGGACACTAGATCCTACGAGCAGTACTTC	CASSFRDTRSYEQYF